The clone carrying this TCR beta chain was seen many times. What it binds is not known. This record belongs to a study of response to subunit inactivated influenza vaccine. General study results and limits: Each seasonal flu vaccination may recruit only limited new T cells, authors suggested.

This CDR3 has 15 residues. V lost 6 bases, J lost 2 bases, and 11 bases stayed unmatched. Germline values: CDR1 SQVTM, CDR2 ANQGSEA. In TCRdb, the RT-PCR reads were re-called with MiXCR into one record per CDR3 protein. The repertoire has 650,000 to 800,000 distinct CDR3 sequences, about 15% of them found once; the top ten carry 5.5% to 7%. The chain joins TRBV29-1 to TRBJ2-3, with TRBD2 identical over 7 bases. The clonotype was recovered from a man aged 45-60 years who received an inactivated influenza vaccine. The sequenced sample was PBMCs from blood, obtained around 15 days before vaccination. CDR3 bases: TGCAGCGTGAAGCCCGGGACTACAGACACAGATACGCAGTATTTT. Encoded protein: CSVKPGTTDTDTQYF.